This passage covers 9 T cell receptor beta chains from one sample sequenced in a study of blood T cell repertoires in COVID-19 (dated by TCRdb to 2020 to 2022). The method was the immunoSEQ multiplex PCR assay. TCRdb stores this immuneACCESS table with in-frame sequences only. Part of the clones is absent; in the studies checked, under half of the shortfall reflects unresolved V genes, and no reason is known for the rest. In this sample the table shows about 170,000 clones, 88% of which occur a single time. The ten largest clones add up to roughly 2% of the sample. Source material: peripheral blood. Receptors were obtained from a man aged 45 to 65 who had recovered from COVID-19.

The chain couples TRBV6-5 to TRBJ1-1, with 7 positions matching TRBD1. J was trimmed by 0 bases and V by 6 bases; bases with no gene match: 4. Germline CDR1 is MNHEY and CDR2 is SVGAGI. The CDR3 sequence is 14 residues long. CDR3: CASSHRGLNTEAFF. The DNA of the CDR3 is TGTGCCAGCAGCCACAGGGGTCTGAACACTGAAGCTTTCTTT.

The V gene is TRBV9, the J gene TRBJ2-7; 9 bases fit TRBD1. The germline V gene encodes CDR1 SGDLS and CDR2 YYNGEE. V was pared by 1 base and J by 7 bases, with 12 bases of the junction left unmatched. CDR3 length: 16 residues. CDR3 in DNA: TGTGCCAGCAGCGTAACCGGGACAGGGTCTTATGGAGAGCAGTACTTC. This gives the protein CASSVTGTGSYGEQYF.

The CDR3 loop reads CASKAGKGEQYF. CDR3 nucleotides: TGTGCCAGCAAGGCAGGTAAAGGCGAGCAGTACTTC. The chain combines TRBV2 with TRBJ2-7; no firm D call. Deletions cut 7 bases from V and 6 bases from J, with 13 bases between. In germline, CDR1 is SNHLY, CDR2 FYNNEI. The CDR3 has 12 residues. The full variable domain, completed using reference TRBV2 and TRBJ2-7, is EPEVTQTPSHQVTQMGQEVILRCVPISNHLYFYWYRQILGQKVEFLVSFYNNEISEKSEIFDDQFSVERPDGSNFTLKIRSTKLEDSAMYFCASKAGKGEQYFGPGTRLTVT.

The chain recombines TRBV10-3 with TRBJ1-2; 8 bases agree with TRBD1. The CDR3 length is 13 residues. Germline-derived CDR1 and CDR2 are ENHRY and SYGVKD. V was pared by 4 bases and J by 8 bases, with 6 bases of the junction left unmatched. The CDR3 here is CAISATGDGGYTF. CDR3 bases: TGTGCCATCAGTGCGACAGGGGATGGCGGCTACACCTTC.

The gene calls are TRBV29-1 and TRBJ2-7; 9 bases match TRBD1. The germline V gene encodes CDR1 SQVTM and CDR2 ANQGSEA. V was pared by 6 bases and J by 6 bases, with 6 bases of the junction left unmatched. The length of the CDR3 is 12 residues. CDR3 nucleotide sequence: TGCAGCGTCCGGGACAGGGAGCGCGAGCAGTACTTC. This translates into CSVRDREREQYF.

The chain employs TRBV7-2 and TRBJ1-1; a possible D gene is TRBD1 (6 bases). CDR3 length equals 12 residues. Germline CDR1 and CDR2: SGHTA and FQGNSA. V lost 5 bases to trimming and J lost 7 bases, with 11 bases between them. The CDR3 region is CASSKDSYEAFF. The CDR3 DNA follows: TGTGCCAGCAGCAAGGACAGTTATGAAGCTTTCTTT.

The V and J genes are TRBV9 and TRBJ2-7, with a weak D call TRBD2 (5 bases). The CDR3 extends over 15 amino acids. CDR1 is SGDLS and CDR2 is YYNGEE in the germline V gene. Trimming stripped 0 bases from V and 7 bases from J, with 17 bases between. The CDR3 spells CASSVGLGEPLEQYF. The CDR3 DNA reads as TGTGCCAGCAGCGTAGGGTTGGGAGAACCCCTGGAGCAGTACTTC.

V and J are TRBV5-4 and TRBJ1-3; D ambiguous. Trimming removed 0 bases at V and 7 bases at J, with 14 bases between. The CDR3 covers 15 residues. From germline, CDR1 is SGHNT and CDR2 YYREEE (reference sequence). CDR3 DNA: TGTGCCAGCAGCTTGGCCAATAGGAAGGAGAACACCATATATTTT. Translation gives CASSLANRKENTIYF.

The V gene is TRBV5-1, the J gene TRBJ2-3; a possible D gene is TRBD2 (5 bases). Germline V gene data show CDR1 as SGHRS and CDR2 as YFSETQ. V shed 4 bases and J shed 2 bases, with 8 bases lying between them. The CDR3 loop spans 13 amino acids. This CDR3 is CASSLDSTDTQYF. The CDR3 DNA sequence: TGCGCCAGCAGCCTGGACTCCACAGATACGCAGTATTTT.